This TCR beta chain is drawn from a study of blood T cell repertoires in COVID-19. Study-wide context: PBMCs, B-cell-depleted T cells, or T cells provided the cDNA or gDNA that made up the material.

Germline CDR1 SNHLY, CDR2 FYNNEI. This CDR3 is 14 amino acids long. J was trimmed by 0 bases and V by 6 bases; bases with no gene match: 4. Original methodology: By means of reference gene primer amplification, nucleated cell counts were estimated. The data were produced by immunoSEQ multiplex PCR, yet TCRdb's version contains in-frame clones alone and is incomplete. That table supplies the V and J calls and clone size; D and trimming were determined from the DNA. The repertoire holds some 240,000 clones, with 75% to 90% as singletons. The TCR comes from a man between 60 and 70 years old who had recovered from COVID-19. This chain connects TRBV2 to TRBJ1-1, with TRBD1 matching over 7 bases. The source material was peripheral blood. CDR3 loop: CASRLGGVNTEAFF. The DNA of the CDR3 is TGTGCCAGCAGGCTAGGGGGCGTGAACACTGAAGCTTTCTTT.